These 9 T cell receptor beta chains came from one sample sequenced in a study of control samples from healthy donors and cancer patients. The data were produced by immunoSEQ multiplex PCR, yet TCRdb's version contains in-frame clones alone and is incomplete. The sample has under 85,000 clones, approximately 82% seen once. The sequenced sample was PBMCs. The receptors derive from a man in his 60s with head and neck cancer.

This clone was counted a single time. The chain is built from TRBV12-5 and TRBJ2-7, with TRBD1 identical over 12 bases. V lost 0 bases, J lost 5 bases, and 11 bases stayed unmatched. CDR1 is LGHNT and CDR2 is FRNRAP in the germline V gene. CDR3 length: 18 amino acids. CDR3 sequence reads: CASGLVLGGTGGLNEQYF. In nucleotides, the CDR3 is TGTGCTAGTGGTTTGGTACTAGGCGGGACAGGGGGCTTGAACGAGCAGTACTTC.

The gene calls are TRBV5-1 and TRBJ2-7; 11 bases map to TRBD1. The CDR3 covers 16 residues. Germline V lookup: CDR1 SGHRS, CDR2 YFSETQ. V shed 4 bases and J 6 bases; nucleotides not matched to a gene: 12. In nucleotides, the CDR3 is TGCGCCAGCAGCCCAGCCCCGGGACAGGGGGTCGGCGAGCAGTACTTC. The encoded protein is CASSPAPGQGVGEQYF.

The CDR3: CASSLGQNTGELFF. CDR3 DNA: TGTGCCAGCAGCTTAGGCCAGAACACCGGGGAGCTGTTTTTT. V is TRBV11-2 and J is TRBJ2-2; D call uncertain. Germline V gives CDR1 SGHAT, CDR2 FQNNGV. The CDR3 has 14 amino acids. V was shortened by 1 base and J by 1 base, with 4 bases between the two germline ends.

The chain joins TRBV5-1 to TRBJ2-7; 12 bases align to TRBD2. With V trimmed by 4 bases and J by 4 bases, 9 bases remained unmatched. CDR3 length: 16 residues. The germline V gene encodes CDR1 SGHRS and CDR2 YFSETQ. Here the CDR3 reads CASSKITGTSGYEQYF. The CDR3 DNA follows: TGCGCCAGCAGCAAGATCACCGGGACTAGCGGGTACGAGCAGTACTTC.

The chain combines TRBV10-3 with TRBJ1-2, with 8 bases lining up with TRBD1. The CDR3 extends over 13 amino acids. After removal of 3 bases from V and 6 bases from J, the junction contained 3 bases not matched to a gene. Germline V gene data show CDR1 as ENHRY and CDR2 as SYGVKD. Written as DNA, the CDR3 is TGTGCCATCAGTGAACGACAGGGGAATGGCTACACCTTC. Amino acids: CAISERQGNGYTF.

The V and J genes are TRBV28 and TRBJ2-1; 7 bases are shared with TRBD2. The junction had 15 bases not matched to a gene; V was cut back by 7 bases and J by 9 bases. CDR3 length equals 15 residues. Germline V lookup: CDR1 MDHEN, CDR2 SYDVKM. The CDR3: CASNGRERDLGEQFF. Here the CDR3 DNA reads TGTGCCAGCAACGGGCGGGAGCGGGATTTGGGTGAGCAGTTCTTC.

CDR3 sequence reads: CASSLVAASSYNEQFF. The CDR3, as DNA: TGCGCCAGCAGCTTGGTGGCGGCCAGCTCCTACAATGAGCAGTTCTTC. The chain employs TRBV5-1 and TRBJ2-1; the D is unclear. V was clipped by 0 bases and J by 0 bases, with 10 bases between them. Germline V gene sequence: CDR1 SGHRS, CDR2 YFSETQ. The CDR3 extends over 16 amino acids.

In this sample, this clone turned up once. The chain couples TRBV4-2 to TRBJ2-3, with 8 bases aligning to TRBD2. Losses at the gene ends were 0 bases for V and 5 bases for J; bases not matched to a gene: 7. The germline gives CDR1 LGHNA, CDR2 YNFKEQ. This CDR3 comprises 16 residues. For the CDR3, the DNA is TGTGCCAGCAGCCAAGATTACGGGAGGGCCTTAGATACGCAGTATTTT. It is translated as CASSQDYGRALDTQYF.

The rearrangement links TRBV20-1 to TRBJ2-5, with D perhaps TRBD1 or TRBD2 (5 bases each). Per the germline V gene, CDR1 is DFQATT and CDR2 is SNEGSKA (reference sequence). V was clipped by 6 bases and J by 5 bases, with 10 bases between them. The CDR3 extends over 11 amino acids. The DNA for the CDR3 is TGCAGTGCGTGGGGGATTGAGACCCAGTACTTC. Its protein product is CSAWGIETQYF.